This is a list of T cell receptor beta chains from one sample in a study of regulatory T cells in long-lasting Graves disease. Via MiXCR, TCRdb re-called the multiplex PCR reads, giving one row per CDR3 protein. The profile shows 510,000 or so distinct CDR3 sequences, more than 10% of them singletons. The sample also formed part of further work on T cells in Graves' hyperthyroidism and ophthalmopathy.

Here the sequenced sample was peripheral blood mononuclear cells (PBMCs), taken at new diagnosis, from a patient treated with antithyroid drugs. These receptors were obtained from a woman aged 30 to 39 with Graves disease. The CDR3 runs from the conserved cysteine through the conserved F or W. The D gene is left open where the match is weak. Part of the rows lack a size; the others show once, few, many or a class for expanded clones.

V gene: TRBV29-1
D gene: TRBD1
CDR3 length: 13
J gene: TRBJ2-7
clone size: many
CDR3 protein: CSVKGQGGYEQYF
CDR3 DNA: TGCAGCGTTAAAGGACAGGGGGGCTACGAGCAGTACTTC

V gene: TRBV7-2
D gene: TRBD1
CDR3 length: 14
J gene: TRBJ1-4
clone size: many
CDR3 protein: CASSWDSFNEKLFF
CDR3 DNA: TGTGCCAGCAGCTGGGACAGCTTCAATGAAAAACTGTTTTTT

V gene: TRBV10-3
D gene: NA
CDR3 length: 14
J gene: TRBJ1-1
clone size: few
CDR3 protein: CAISSDLRSTEAFF
CDR3 DNA: TGTGCCATCAGTTCGGACCTTCGAAGCACTGAAGCTTTCTTT

V gene: TRBV28
D gene: NA
CDR3 length: 13
J gene: TRBJ1-5
clone size: many
CDR3 protein: CASFPTGNQPQHF
CDR3 DNA: TGTGCCAGCTTCCCGACAGGCAATCAGCCCCAGCATTTT

V gene: TRBV11-2
D gene: NA
CDR3 length: 15
J gene: TRBJ2-1
clone size: NA
CDR3 protein: CASSLRDQSYNEQFF
CDR3 DNA: TGTGCCAGCAGCTTACGGGACCAATCCTACAATGAGCAGTTCTTC

V gene: TRBV27
D gene: TRBD1
CDR3 length: 14
J gene: TRBJ1-1
clone size: many
CDR3 protein: CASSFLGTATEAFF
CDR3 DNA: TGTGCCAGCAGTTTTCTCGGGACAGCCACTGAAGCTTTCTTT

V gene: TRBV20-1
D gene: NA
CDR3 length: 13
J gene: TRBJ2-1
clone size: NA
CDR3 protein: CSAKRPDNNEQFF
CDR3 DNA: TGCAGTGCTAAGCGCCCTGACAACAATGAGCAGTTCTTC

V gene: TRBV13
D gene: TRBD2
CDR3 length: 15
J gene: TRBJ2-5
clone size: many
CDR3 protein: CASSLGLDWVETQYF
CDR3 DNA: TGTGCCAGCAGCCTGGGACTAGATTGGGTGGAGACCCAGTACTTC

V gene: TRBV24-1
D gene: NA
CDR3 length: 15
J gene: TRBJ2-5
clone size: many
CDR3 protein: CATSALGASEETQYF
CDR3 DNA: TGTGCCACCAGTGCCTTGGGCGCTAGCGAAGAGACCCAGTACTTC

V gene: TRBV6-1
D gene: TRBD2
CDR3 length: 15
J gene: TRBJ2-1
clone size: few
CDR3 protein: CASSGPSGTYNERFF
CDR3 DNA: TGTGCCAGCAGCGGTCCTAGCGGGACCTACAATGAGCGGTTCTTC

V gene: TRBV20-1
D gene: NA
CDR3 length: 14
J gene: TRBJ2-1
clone size: many
CDR3 protein: CSAVVSGVGNEQFF
CDR3 DNA: TGCAGTGCCGTCGTTTCAGGGGTGGGGAATGAGCAGTTCTTC

V gene: TRBV19
D gene: NA
CDR3 length: 14
J gene: TRBJ2-7
clone size: many
CDR3 protein: CASSRGTAGYEQYF
CDR3 DNA: TGTGCCAGTAGTAGGGGGACGGCCGGCTACGAGCAGTACTTC

V gene: TRBV27
D gene: NA
CDR3 length: 14
J gene: TRBJ2-7
clone size: few
CDR3 protein: CASRPYGGTYEQYF
CDR3 DNA: TGTGCCAGCAGGCCATACGGGGGTACCTACGAGCAGTACTTC

V gene: TRBV20-1
D gene: TRBD2
CDR3 length: 14
J gene: TRBJ2-1
clone size: many
CDR3 protein: CSASRSGRRDEQFF
CDR3 DNA: TGCAGTGCTAGTAGGAGCGGGAGGAGAGATGAGCAGTTCTTC

V gene: TRBV2
D gene: TRBD1
CDR3 length: 15
J gene: TRBJ2-7
clone size: many
CDR3 protein: CASSDPRDRVDEQYF
CDR3 DNA: TGTGCCAGCAGTGACCCCCGGGACAGGGTAGACGAGCAGTACTTC

V gene: TRBV20-1
D gene: TRBD1
CDR3 length: 15
J gene: TRBJ2-2
clone size: NA
CDR3 protein: CSARKPGQRTGELFF
CDR3 DNA: TGCAGTGCTAGGAAACCGGGACAGCGGACCGGGGAGCTGTTTTTT

V gene: TRBV11-2
D gene: NA
CDR3 length: 15
J gene: TRBJ2-1
clone size: once
CDR3 protein: CASSLVEGPLVEQFF
CDR3 DNA: TGTGCCAGCAGCTTGGTGGAGGGTCCTTTGGTTGAGCAGTTCTTC

V gene: TRBV15
D gene: TRBD2
CDR3 length: 19
J gene: TRBJ2-5
clone size: many
CDR3 protein: CATSRDLMPGLAVQETQYF
CDR3 DNA: TGTGCCACCAGCAGAGACCTCATGCCGGGACTAGCGGTCCAAGAGACCCAGTACTTC

V gene: TRBV24-1
D gene: NA
CDR3 length: 15
J gene: TRBJ2-1
clone size: NA
CDR3 protein: CATSDRQLSYNEQFF
CDR3 DNA: TGTGCCACCAGTGATCGGCAGCTCTCCTACAATGAGCAGTTCTTC

V gene: TRBV10-3
D gene: NA
CDR3 length: 16
J gene: TRBJ1-4
clone size: many
CDR3 protein: CAISDPRQGRVGKLFF
CDR3 DNA: TGTGCCATCAGTGACCCCCGGCAGGGGAGGGTCGGAAAACTGTTTTTT

V gene: TRBV6-1
D gene: TRBD1
CDR3 length: 14
J gene: TRBJ2-2
clone size: few
CDR3 protein: CATKTGVTTGELFF
CDR3 DNA: TGTGCCACCAAGACAGGGGTGACCACCGGGGAGCTGTTTTTT

V gene: TRBV20-1
D gene: NA
CDR3 length: 15
J gene: TRBJ2-3
clone size: few
CDR3 protein: CSARDPLGSPDTQYF
CDR3 DNA: TGCAGTGCTAGAGATCCCCTCGGTTCTCCAGATACGCAGTATTTT

V gene: TRBV6-1
D gene: NA
CDR3 length: 17
J gene: TRBJ1-5
clone size: NA
CDR3 protein: CASSEASMGPSNQPQHF
CDR3 DNA: TGTGCCAGCAGTGAAGCCTCCATGGGTCCGAGCAATCAGCCCCAGCATTTT

V gene: TRBV14
D gene: NA
CDR3 length: 19
J gene: TRBJ2-1
clone size: many
CDR3 protein: CASSQEWASRGVFRGEQFF
CDR3 DNA: TGTGCCAGCAGCCAAGAATGGGCTAGCCGAGGAGTATTTCGTGGTGAGCAGTTCTTC

V gene: TRBV29-1
D gene: NA
CDR3 length: 10
J gene: TRBJ1-1
clone size: few
CDR3 protein: CSAGQFEAFF
CDR3 DNA: TGCAGCGCTGGACAGTTCGAAGCTTTCTTT

V gene: TRBV15
D gene: NA
CDR3 length: 15
J gene: TRBJ2-7
clone size: many
CDR3 protein: CATSTPPRGPYEQYF
CDR3 DNA: TGTGCCACCAGCACCCCTCCGCGGGGACCCTACGAGCAGTACTTC

V gene: TRBV20-1
D gene: TRBD2
CDR3 length: 15
J gene: TRBJ2-7
clone size: many
CDR3 protein: CSASLGASGRNEQYF
CDR3 DNA: TGCAGTGCTAGCCTGGGGGCTAGCGGGAGAAACGAGCAGTACTTC

V gene: TRBV18
D gene: NA
CDR3 length: 14
J gene: TRBJ1-1
clone size: many
CDR3 protein: CASSPTGLTTEAFF
CDR3 DNA: TGTGCCAGCTCACCAACAGGGTTGACCACTGAAGCTTTCTTT

V gene: TRBV7-8
D gene: NA
CDR3 length: 14
J gene: TRBJ2-7
clone size: NA
CDR3 protein: CASSQGSGHGEQYF
CDR3 DNA: TGTGCCAGCAGCCAGGGATCGGGGCACGGTGAGCAGTACTTC

V gene: TRBV7-2
D gene: TRBD2
CDR3 length: 14
J gene: TRBJ2-7
clone size: many
CDR3 protein: CASRPLAGGSEQYF
CDR3 DNA: TGTGCCAGCAGGCCGCTAGCGGGAGGGAGCGAGCAGTACTTC

V gene: TRBV4-3
D gene: NA
CDR3 length: 14
J gene: TRBJ1-6
clone size: NA
CDR3 protein: CASSQDPGHSPLHF
CDR3 DNA: TGCGCCAGCAGCCAAGATCCAGGTCATTCACCCCTCCACTTT

V gene: TRBV10-2
D gene: TRBD1
CDR3 length: 15
J gene: TRBJ2-5
clone size: many
CDR3 protein: CASTGDRPFDETQYF
CDR3 DNA: TGCGCCAGCACAGGGGACAGGCCCTTTGACGAGACCCAGTACTTC

V gene: TRBV6-2/TRBV6-3
D gene: TRBD2
CDR3 length: 15
J gene: TRBJ2-1
clone size: many
CDR3 protein: CASSRTSGAYNEQFF
CDR3 DNA: TGTGCCAGCAGCCGGACTAGCGGGGCCTACAATGAGCAGTTCTTC

V gene: TRBV4-1
D gene: TRBD2
CDR3 length: 17
J gene: TRBJ2-3
clone size: many
CDR3 protein: CASSQDRLAAGTDTQYF
CDR3 DNA: TGCGCCAGCAGCCAAGATCGTCTAGCGGCGGGCACAGATACGCAGTATTTT

V gene: TRBV5-1
D gene: TRBD1
CDR3 length: 20
J gene: TRBJ2-1
clone size: many
CDR3 protein: CASSSSDLTGWVLGYNEQFF
CDR3 DNA: TGCGCCAGCAGCTCATCGGACTTGACAGGGTGGGTGTTGGGATACAATGAGCAGTTCTTC